The 14 T cell receptor beta chains below come from one sample, sequenced in a study of T cell repertoires and HLA-DP antigens. These receptors have no known antigen. TCRdb's table, derived via immunoSEQ multiplex PCR, lists solely in-frame clones and lacks some. The sample includes about 89,000 clones, roughly 86% of them seen just once. Sequences were obtained from CD4+ T cells from PBMCs. All receptors derive from a man between 45 and 60 years old in good health and CMV-seronegative.

The chain combines TRBV19 with TRBJ2-1; 10 bases align to TRBD2. Losses at the gene ends were 2 bases for V and 9 bases for J; bases not matched to a gene: 10. The CDR3 loop spans 16 amino acids. In germline, CDR1 is LNHDA, CDR2 SQIVND (reference sequence). CDR3 in amino acids: CASSIPPSGSIGEQFF. CDR3 DNA sequence: TGTGCCAGTAGTATACCACCTAGCGGGAGCATTGGTGAGCAGTTCTTC.

The chain couples TRBV18 to TRBJ1-6; D remains ambiguous. Trimming cost V 2 bases and J 5 bases, with 13 bases left between them. The CDR3 consists of 16 residues. Germline V gives CDR1 KGHSH, CDR2 LQKENI. In DNA, the CDR3 is TGTGCCAGCTCACCAATCTCACAGCGTAATAATTCACCCCTCCACTTT. It encodes CASSPISQRNNSPLHF. Filled out from reference TRBV18 and TRBJ1-6, the complete variable domain reads NAGVMQNPRHLVRRRGQEARLRCSPMKGHSHVYWYRQLPEEGLKFMVYLQKENIIDESGMPKERFSAEFPKEGPSILRIQQVVRGDSAAYFCASSPISQRNNSPLHFGNGTRLTVT.

The chain combines TRBV6-1 with TRBJ2-3, with TRBD2 matching 14 bases. Looked up from germline, CDR1 is MNHNS and CDR2 is SASEGT. This CDR3 is 16 amino acids long. V gave up 3 bases and J gave up 1 base; unmatched junction bases: 0. The CDR3 is CASSETSGRGTDTQYF. The CDR3 nucleotides read TGTGCCAGCAGTGAGACTAGCGGGAGGGGCACAGATACGCAGTATTTT.

V and J are TRBV7-6 and TRBJ2-1; 9 bases are a match to TRBD1. This CDR3 has 14 amino acids. The trim removed 5 bases at V and 10 bases at J, leaving 9 bases unmatched. From germline, CDR1 is SGHVS and CDR2 FNYEAQ. CDR3 DNA sequence: TGTGCCAGCAGCCCCGGGACAGGGCTTGTGGAGCAGTTCTTC. It translates to CASSPGTGLVEQFF.

The genes are TRBV27 and TRBJ2-2; D is uncertain. The CDR3 spans 16 residues. Germline values: CDR1 MNHEY, CDR2 SMNVEV (reference sequence). The germline V and J ends were trimmed by 5 bases and 0 bases, with 13 bases remaining between them. CDR3 protein: CASSRPRTSNTGELFF. CDR3 nucleotide sequence: TGTGCCAGCAGTCGACCCCGCACATCGAACACCGGGGAGCTGTTTTTT.

V is TRBV29-1 and J is TRBJ2-7, with 11 bases lining up with TRBD1. The CDR3 spans 12 residues. Per germline, CDR1 SQVTM and CDR2 ANQGSEA. The V gene end was trimmed by 6 bases and the J gene end by 4 bases; junction bases not matched to a gene: 2. The CDR3 nucleotides are TGCAGCGTAGGACAGGGGGCTTACGAGCAGTACTTC. As protein: CSVGQGAYEQYF.

CDR3 nucleotide sequence: TGTGCCAGCAGCTTGCAGGGGCTGGATGGCTACACCTTC. The encoded protein is CASSLQGLDGYTF. J is TRBJ1-2 and V is TRBV7-8; tentatively, D is TRBD1 (6 bases). CDR3 length: 13 amino acids. Trimming stripped 3 bases from V and 6 bases from J, with 11 bases between. CDR1 and CDR2 (germline): SGHVS, FQNEAQ.

The rearrangement joins TRBV5-1 to TRBJ1-4, with D unresolved. Germline loops: CDR1 SGHRS, CDR2 YFSETQ. CDR3 length: 14 amino acids. V lost 1 base and J lost 5, with 9 bases in between. The CDR3 DNA follows: TGCGCCAGCAGCTTGAGGCAAGCAAATGAAAAACTGTTTTTT. It is translated as CASSLRQANEKLFF.

The V call is TRBV19, the J call TRBJ1-2, with a possible D match to TRBD1 (5 bases). Germline values: CDR1 LNHDA, CDR2 SQIVND (reference sequence). The CDR3 covers 15 residues. The V and J ends lost 4 bases and 0 bases respectively, with 12 bases between them. The CDR3 loop reads CASSTRQRANYGYTF. Written as DNA, the CDR3 is TGTGCCAGTAGTACGCGACAGAGAGCTAACTATGGCTACACCTTC. The full variable domain, rest sourced from reference TRBV19 and TRBJ1-2, is DGGITQSPKYLFRKEGQNVTLSCEQNLNHDAMYWYRQDPGQGLRLIYYSQIVNDFQKGDIAEGYSVSREKKESFPLTVTSAQKNPTAFYLCASSTRQRANYGYTFGSGTRLTVV.

The V and J genes are TRBV11-2 and TRBJ2-3; tentative D call: TRBD2 (6 bases). V was trimmed by 1 base and J by 2 bases, leaving 10 bases between them. The CDR3 loop spans 15 amino acids. The germline V gene encodes CDR1 SGHAT and CDR2 FQNNGV. In DNA, the CDR3 is TGTGCCAGCAGCTTAGTCGGAGGGATCACAGATACGCAGTATTTT. It translates to CASSLVGGITDTQYF.

This rearrangement joins TRBV5-1 to TRBJ2-5; 8 nucleotides align to TRBD1. Trimming took 2 bases from V and 3 from J; bases not matched to a gene: 0. Looked up from germline, CDR1 is SGHRS and CDR2 is YFSETQ. This CDR3 contains 13 residues. The CDR3 is CASSLQGEETQYF. The CDR3 DNA reads as TGCGCCAGCAGCTTACAGGGGGAAGAGACCCAGTACTTC.

This CDR3 is CASSQQFGSGNTIYF. The CDR3, as DNA: TGTGCCAGCAGCCAACAGTTTGGCTCTGGAAACACCATATATTTT. The V gene is TRBV6-5, the J gene TRBJ1-3; D is uncertain. V was pared by 6 bases and J by 0 bases, with 12 bases between. This CDR3 contains 15 residues. From germline, CDR1 is MNHEY and CDR2 SVGAGI.

The chain has TRBV6-1 and TRBJ2-7; 9 bases agree with TRBD1. Per germline, CDR1 MNHNS and CDR2 SASEGT. The CDR3 totals 17 residues. V was pared by 4 bases and J by 6 bases, with 16 bases of the junction left unmatched. CDR3 protein: CASSGDRGFVGDREQYF. CDR3 DNA sequence: TGTGCCAGCAGTGGAGACAGGGGGTTTGTTGGTGATCGCGAGCAGTACTTC.

The V gene is TRBV7-2, the J gene TRBJ1-2; D gene unclear. Germline V gene lookup returns CDR1 SGHTA and CDR2 FQGNSA. The CDR3 is 12 amino acids. Trimming cost V 2 bases and J 10 bases, with 11 bases left between them. As DNA, the CDR3 is TGTGCCAGCAGCTTAACGCCGGCCTCCTACACCTTC. It yields the protein CASSLTPASYTF.